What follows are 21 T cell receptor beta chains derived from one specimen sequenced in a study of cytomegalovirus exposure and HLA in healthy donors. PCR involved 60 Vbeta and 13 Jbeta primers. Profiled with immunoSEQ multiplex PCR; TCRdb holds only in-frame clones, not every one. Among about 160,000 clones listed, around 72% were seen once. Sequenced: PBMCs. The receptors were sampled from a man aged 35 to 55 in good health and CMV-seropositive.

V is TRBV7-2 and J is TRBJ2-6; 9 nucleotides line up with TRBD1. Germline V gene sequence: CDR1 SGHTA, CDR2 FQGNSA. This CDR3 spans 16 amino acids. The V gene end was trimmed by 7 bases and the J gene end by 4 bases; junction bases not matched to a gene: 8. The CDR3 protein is CASTGQGSSGANVLTF. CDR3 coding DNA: TGTGCCAGCACCGGACAGGGGAGTTCGGGGGCCAACGTCCTGACTTTC. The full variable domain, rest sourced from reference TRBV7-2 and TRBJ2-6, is GAGVSQSPSNKVTEKGKDVELRCDPISGHTALYWYRQSLGQGLEFLIYFQGNSAPDKSGLPSDRFSAERTGGSVSTLTIQRTQQEDSAVYLCASTGQGSSGANVLTFGAGSRLTVL.

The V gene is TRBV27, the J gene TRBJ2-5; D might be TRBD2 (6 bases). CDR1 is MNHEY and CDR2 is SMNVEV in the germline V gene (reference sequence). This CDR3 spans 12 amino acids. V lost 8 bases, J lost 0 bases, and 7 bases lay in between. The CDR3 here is CASGGYQETQYF. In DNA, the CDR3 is TGTGCCAGCGGGGGGTACCAAGAGACCCAGTACTTC.

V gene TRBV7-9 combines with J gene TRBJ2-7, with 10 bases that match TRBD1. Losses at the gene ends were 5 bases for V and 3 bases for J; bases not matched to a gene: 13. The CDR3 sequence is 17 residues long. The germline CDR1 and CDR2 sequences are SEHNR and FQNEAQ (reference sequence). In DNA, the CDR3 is TGTGCCAGCAGCCCCGACCCCGGGACAGGGGAGAGCTACGAGCAGTACTTC. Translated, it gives CASSPDPGTGESYEQYF.

The CDR3 loop is CASSVSGNQPQHF. Here the CDR3 DNA reads TGTGCCAGCAGCGTTTCTGGCAATCAGCCCCAGCATTTT. The gene calls are TRBV9 and TRBJ1-5; D not resolved. CDR1 is SGDLS and CDR2 is YYNGEE in the germline V gene. The CDR3 sequence is 13 residues long. V dropped 2 bases and J dropped 2 bases, with 5 bases sitting between them.

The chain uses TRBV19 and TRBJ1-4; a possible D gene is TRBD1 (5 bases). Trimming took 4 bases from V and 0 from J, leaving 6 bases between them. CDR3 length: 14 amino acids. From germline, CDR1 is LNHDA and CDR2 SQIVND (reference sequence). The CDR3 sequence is CASSTQATNEKLFF. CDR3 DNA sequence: TGTGCCAGTAGTACACAGGCAACTAATGAAAAACTGTTTTTT.

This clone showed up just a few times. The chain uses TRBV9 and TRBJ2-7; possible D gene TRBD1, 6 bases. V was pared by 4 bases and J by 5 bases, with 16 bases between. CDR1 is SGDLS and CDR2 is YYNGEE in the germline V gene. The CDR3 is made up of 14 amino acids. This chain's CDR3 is CASSPQDRLNEQYF. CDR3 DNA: TGTGCCAGCAGCCCCCAAGACAGGCTCAACGAGCAGTACTTC. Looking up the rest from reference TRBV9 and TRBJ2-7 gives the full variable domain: DSGVTQTPKHLITATGQRVTLRCSPRSGDLSVYWYQQSLDQGLQFLIQYYNGEERAKGNILERFSAQQFPDLHSELNLSSLELGDSALYFCASSPQDRLNEQYFGPGTRLTVT.

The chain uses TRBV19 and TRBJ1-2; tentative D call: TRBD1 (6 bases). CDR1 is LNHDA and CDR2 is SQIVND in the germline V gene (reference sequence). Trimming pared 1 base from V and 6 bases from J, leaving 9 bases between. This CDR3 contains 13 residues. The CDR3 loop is CASSIGAGDGYTF. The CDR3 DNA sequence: TGTGCCAGTAGTATAGGGGCAGGGGATGGCTACACCTTC.

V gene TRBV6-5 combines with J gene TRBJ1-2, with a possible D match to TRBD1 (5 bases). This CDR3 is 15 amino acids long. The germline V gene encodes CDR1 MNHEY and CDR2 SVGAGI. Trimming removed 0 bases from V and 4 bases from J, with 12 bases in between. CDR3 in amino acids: CASSYSMGGGYGYTF. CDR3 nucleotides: TGTGCCAGCAGTTACTCGATGGGGGGTGGCTATGGCTACACCTTC.

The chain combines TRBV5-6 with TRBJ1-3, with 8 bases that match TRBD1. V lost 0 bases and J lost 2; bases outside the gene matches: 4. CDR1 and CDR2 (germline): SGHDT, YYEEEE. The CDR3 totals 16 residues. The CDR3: CASSLGTGLAGNTIYF. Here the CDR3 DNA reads TGTGCCAGCAGCTTGGGGACAGGGCTTGCTGGAAACACCATATATTTT. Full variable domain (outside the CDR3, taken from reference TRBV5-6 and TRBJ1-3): DAGVTQSPTHLIKTRGQQVTLRCSPKSGHDTVSWYQQALGQGPQFIFQYYEEEERQRGNFPDRFSGHQFPNYSSELNVNALLLGDSALYLCASSLGTGLAGNTIYFGEGSWLTVV.

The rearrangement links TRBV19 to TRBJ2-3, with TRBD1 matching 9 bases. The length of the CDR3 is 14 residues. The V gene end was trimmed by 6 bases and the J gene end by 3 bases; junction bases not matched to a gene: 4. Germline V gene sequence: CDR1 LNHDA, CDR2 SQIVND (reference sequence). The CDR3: CASRSDRGTDTQYF. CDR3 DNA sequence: TGTGCCAGTAGATCGGACAGGGGTACAGATACGCAGTATTTT. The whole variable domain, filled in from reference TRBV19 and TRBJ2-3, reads DGGITQSPKYLFRKEGQNVTLSCEQNLNHDAMYWYRQDPGQGLRLIYYSQIVNDFQKGDIAEGYSVSREKKESFPLTVTSAQKNPTAFYLCASRSDRGTDTQYFGPGTRLTVL.

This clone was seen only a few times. CDR3 in amino acids: CASTFSVRTATDTQYF. The CDR3 coding sequence is TGTGCCAGCACCTTTAGTGTGCGGACAGCCACAGATACGCAGTATTTT. The genes are TRBV6-6 and TRBJ2-3, with D possibly being TRBD1 (6 bases). Germline-derived CDR1 and CDR2 are MNHNY and SVGAGI (reference sequence). V was cut by 7 bases and J by 2 bases, with 19 bases left in between. The CDR3 runs to 16 residues.

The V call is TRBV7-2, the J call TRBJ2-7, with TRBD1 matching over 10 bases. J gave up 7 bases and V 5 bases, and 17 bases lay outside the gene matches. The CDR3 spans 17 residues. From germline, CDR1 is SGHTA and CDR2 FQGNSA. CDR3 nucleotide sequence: TGTGCCAGCAGCCTAGGGGACTACGGACAGGGGGGGGTAGAGCAGTACTTC. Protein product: CASSLGDYGQGGVEQYF.

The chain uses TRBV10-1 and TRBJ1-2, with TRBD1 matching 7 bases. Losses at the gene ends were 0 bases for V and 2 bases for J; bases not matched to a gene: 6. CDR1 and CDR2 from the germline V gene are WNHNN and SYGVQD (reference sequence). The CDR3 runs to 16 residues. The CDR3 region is CASSESRQGLNYGYTF. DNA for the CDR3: TGCGCCAGCAGTGAGTCCCGACAGGGTCTGAACTATGGCTACACCTTC.

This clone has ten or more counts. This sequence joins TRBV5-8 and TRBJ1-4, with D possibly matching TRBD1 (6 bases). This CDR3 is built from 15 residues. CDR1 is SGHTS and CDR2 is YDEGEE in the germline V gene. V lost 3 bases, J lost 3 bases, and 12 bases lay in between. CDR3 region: CASSWTTGSNEKLFF. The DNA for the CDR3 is TGTGCCAGCAGCTGGACAACAGGGTCTAATGAAAAACTGTTTTTT.

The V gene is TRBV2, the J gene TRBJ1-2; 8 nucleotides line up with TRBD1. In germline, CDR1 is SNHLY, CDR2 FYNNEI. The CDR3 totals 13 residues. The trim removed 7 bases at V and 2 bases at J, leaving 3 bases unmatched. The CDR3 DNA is TGTGCCAGCACGGACAGGGTGAACTATGGCTACACCTTC. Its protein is CASTDRVNYGYTF.

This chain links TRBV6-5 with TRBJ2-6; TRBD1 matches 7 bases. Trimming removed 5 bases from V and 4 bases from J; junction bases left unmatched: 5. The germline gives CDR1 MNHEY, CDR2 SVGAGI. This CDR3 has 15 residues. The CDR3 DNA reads TGTGCCAGCAGTCGACAGGGAGCGGGGGCCAACGTCCTGACTTTC. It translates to CASSRQGAGANVLTF.

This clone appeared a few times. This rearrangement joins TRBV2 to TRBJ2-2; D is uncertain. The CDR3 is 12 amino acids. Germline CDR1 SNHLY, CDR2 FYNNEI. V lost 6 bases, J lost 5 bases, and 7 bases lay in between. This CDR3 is CASRARTGELFF. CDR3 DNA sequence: TGTGCCAGCAGGGCGCGGACCGGGGAGCTGTTTTTT.

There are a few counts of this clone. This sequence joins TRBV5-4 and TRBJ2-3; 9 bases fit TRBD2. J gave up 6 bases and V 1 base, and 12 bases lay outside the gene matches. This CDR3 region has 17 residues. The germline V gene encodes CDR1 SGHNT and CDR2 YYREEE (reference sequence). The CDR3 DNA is TGTGCCAGCAGCTTGAACCCTACTGGCGGGGGGGGTGATACGCAGTATTTT. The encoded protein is CASSLNPTGGGGDTQYF.

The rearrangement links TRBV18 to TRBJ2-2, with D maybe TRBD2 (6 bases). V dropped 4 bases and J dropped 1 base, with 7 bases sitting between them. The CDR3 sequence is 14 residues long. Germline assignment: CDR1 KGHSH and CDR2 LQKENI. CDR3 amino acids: CASSRDLNTGELFF. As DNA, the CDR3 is TGTGCCAGCTCACGGGACTTGAACACCGGGGAGCTGTTTTTT.

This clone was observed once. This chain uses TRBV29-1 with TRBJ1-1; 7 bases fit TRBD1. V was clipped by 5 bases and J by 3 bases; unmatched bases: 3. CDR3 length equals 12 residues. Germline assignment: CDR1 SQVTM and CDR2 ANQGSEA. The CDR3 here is CSVRQGHTEAFF. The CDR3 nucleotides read TGCAGCGTTCGACAGGGCCACACTGAAGCTTTCTTT.

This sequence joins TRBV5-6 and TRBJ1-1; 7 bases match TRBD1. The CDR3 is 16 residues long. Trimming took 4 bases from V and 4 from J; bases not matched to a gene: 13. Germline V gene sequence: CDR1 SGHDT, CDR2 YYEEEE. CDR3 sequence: CASSHRQGWGTTEAFF. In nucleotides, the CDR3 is TGTGCCAGCAGCCATCGACAGGGTTGGGGGACCACTGAAGCTTTCTTT.